The entry below describes one TCR beta chain. Profiled with immunoSEQ multiplex PCR; TCRdb holds only in-frame clones, not every one. Here the sample spans 20,000 to 25,000 clones, about 73% being singletons. This CDR3 comprises 14 residues. Germline loops: CDR1 SEHNR, CDR2 FQNEAQ (reference sequence). Blood specimens came from baseline, cycle 4 day 1, and cycle 7 day 1. The data were taken from a study of OX40 agonist ivuxolimab in advanced cancers. Study details: The diagnoses of dose-escalation patients were hepatocellular carcinoma, melanoma, renal cell or head and neck cancer.

The gene calls are TRBV7-9 and TRBJ2-5; the match to TRBD1 covers 10 bases. The J call may be faulty, since TRBJ2-7 better matches the DNA end. The source is an adult with an advanced solid tumor such as melanoma, head and neck, liver or kidney cancer. Sequenced here: CD4+ or CD8+ T cells sorted from blood, sampled in a trial of the OX40 agonist ivuxolimab. For the CDR3, the DNA is TGTGCCAGCAGCCAGACAGGGGGCGTCTACGAGCAGTACTTC. This codes for CASSQTGGVYEQYF.